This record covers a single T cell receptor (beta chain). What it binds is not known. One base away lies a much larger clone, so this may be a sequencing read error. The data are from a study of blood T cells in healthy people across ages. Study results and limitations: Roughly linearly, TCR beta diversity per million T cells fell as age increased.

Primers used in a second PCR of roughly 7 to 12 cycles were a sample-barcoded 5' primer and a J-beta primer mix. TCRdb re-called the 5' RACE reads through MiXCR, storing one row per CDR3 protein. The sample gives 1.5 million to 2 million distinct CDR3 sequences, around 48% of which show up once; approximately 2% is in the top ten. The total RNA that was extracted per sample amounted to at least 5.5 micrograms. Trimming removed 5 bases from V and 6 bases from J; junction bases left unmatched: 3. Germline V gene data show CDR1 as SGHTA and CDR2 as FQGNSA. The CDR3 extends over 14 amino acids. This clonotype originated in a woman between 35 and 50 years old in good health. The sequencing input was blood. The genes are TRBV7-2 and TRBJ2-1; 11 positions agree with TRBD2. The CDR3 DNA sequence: TGTGCCAGCAGCCCGACTAGCGGGGCCAATGAGCAGTTCTTC. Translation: CASSPTSGANEQFF.